This T cell receptor beta chain was captured in a study of blood T cell repertoires in COVID-19. Method: immunoSEQ multiplex PCR; TCRdb's copy keeps in-frame clones and lacks some. The table has some 200,000 clones, about 89% seen once. V shed 6 bases and J shed 3 bases, with 26 bases lying between them. This CDR3 contains 18 residues. The germline V gene has CDR1 MRHNA and CDR2 SNTAGT. What was sequenced was peripheral blood. The rearrangement uses TRBV6-4 and TRBJ1-1; no reliable D call. The source of this sequence is a man in his sixties or seventies with acute or convalescent COVID-19. Here the CDR3 reads CASRWELNVQERHTEAFF. In DNA form, the CDR3 reads TGTGCCAGCAGATGGGAGCTTAATGTTCAGGAGCGGCACACTGAAGCTTTCTTT.